One and the same sample provided the 24 T cell receptor beta chains below, sequenced in a study of spatial heterogeneity in lung cancer. Time point reported: sample taken at primary tumor resection. Frozen PBMC, nontumor lung or tumor provided whole RNA, which was sequenced unsorted. TCRdb reprocessed the 5' RACE reads via MiXCR and lists one record per CDR3 protein. The sample yields about 82,000 distinct CDR3 sequences, around 12% seen once. Specimen: PBMCs, collected at surgery. The source of these receptors is a male donor with early-stage non-small cell lung cancer.

This clonotype has just a few counts. The J gene is TRBJ1-1, the V gene TRBV20-1; D ambiguous. The CDR3 sequence is 13 residues long. Trimming stripped 2 bases from V and 4 bases from J, with 11 bases between. Germline values: CDR1 DFQATT, CDR2 SNEGSKA (reference sequence). The CDR3, as DNA: TGCAGTGCTAGATTGACCGGAGGCACTGAAGCTTTCTTT. Amino acid sequence: CSARLTGGTEAFF.

The chain joins TRBV19 to TRBJ2-5; 8 nucleotides match TRBD2. After removal of 7 bases from V and 2 bases from J, the junction contained 9 bases not matched to a gene. The CDR3 runs to 15 residues. The V gene's germline CDR1 is LNHDA and CDR2 SQIVND (reference sequence). CDR3: CASTSSGSLQETQYF. Written as DNA, the CDR3 is TGTGCCAGTACCTCGAGCGGGAGCCTACAAGAGACCCAGTACTTC.

The chain has TRBV29-1 and TRBJ2-3, with 7 bases identical to TRBD2. V was pared by 3 bases and J by 0 bases, with 3 bases of the junction left unmatched. CDR3 length: 14 amino acids. Germline values: CDR1 SQVTM, CDR2 ANQGSEA. The CDR3 protein is CSVDGGSSTDTQYF. CDR3 coding DNA: TGCAGCGTTGACGGGGGGTCAAGCACAGATACGCAGTATTTT.

This clonotype was detected ten times or more. The chain carries TRBV29-1 and TRBJ1-2; D uncertain. Germline V gene lookup returns CDR1 SQVTM and CDR2 ANQGSEA. The V end lost 0 bases, the J end lost 7 bases, and 18 bases lay between the germline ends. This CDR3 is 15 amino acids long. The CDR3 region is CSVEDPGSLTSGYTF. CDR3 sequence (DNA): TGCAGCGTTGAAGATCCCGGTAGCTTGACTTCTGGCTACACCTTC.

This clonotype came up a few times. The V gene is TRBV5-1, the J gene TRBJ2-1; 8 nucleotides align to TRBD1. Germline V gene sequence: CDR1 SGHRS, CDR2 YFSETQ. The CDR3 is made up of 16 amino acids. V shed 1 base, J shed 6 bases, and the junction held 9 bases outside the gene matches. The CDR3 spells CASSLMGQVATNEQFF. The CDR3 nucleotides are TGCGCCAGCAGCTTGATGGGACAGGTTGCGACCAATGAGCAGTTCTTC.

This clonotype was counted many times. The V call is TRBV20-1, the J call TRBJ2-2, with 8 bases aligning to TRBD2. V shed 6 bases, J shed 5 bases, and the junction held 8 bases outside the gene matches. Germline V CDR1 and CDR2: DFQATT, SNEGSKA (reference sequence). The length of the CDR3 is 14 residues. DNA for the CDR3: TGCAGTGCCTTAGCGGGGACAAGAACCGGGGAGCTGTTTTTT. It encodes CSALAGTRTGELFF.

The chain is built from TRBV7-8 and TRBJ1-4, with D possibly being TRBD1 (6 bases). V was trimmed by 0 bases and J by 8 bases, leaving 10 bases between them. Germline assignment: CDR1 SGHVS and CDR2 FQNEAQ. CDR3 length equals 14 residues. CDR3 loop: CASSLAAGEEKLFF. Written as DNA, the CDR3 is TGTGCCAGCAGCTTAGCAGCAGGGGAGGAAAAACTGTTTTTT.

The genes are TRBV6-6 and TRBJ2-7; 7 bases are a match to TRBD1. Germline loops: CDR1 MNHNY, CDR2 SVGAGI (reference sequence). The V and J ends lost 4 bases and 4 bases, in that order; junction bases with no gene match: 13. The CDR3 is 16 amino acids. Here the CDR3 reads CASSLNHRGERYEQYF. CDR3 nucleotides: TGTGCCAGCAGTTTAAATCACAGGGGCGAAAGATACGAGCAGTACTTC.

Many counts were recorded for this clonotype. This chain uses TRBV7-2 with TRBJ2-5; no reliable D call. V lost 1 base and J lost 5, with 8 bases in between. In germline, CDR1 is SGHTA, CDR2 FQGNSA. The CDR3 totals 13 residues. The CDR3, as DNA: TGTGCCAGCAGCTTAGAGCGCCTGGAGACCCAGTACTTC. This translates into CASSLERLETQYF.

This clonotype came up a few times. This chain joins TRBV4-1 and TRBJ2-1; possible D gene TRBD2, 7 bases. Looked up from germline, CDR1 is MGHRA and CDR2 is YSYEKL. The V end lost 9 bases, the J end lost 8 bases, and 23 bases lay between the germline ends. This CDR3 is built from 15 residues. The CDR3 spells CASKRGGGIGDEQFF. DNA for the CDR3: TGCGCCAGTAAGAGGGGGGGCGGGATTGGGGATGAGCAGTTCTTC.

The chain couples TRBV24-1 to TRBJ2-7; D perhaps matches TRBD1 (6 bases). Germline values: CDR1 KGHDR, CDR2 SFDVKD. Trimming took 3 bases from V and 3 from J, leaving 17 bases between them. The CDR3 extends over 16 amino acids. Here the CDR3 DNA reads TGTGCCACCAGTGATACACAGGGTGATCATATCTACGAGCAGTACTTC. This sequence encodes CATSDTQGDHIYEQYF.

V gene TRBV7-3 combines with J gene TRBJ2-1; D gene unclear. The CDR3 consists of 13 residues. Per germline, CDR1 SGHTA and CDR2 FQGTGA. Trimming pared 4 bases from V and 5 bases from J, leaving 9 bases between. CDR3 sequence (DNA): TGTGCCAGCAGCTCGAGCATAGACAATGAGCAGTTCTTC. Its translation: CASSSSIDNEQFF.

This clonotype was seen more than once but under ten times. The chain carries TRBV20-1 and TRBJ2-2, with a weak D call TRBD2 (5 bases). Trimming removed 7 bases from V and 4 bases from J, with 13 bases in between. In germline, CDR1 is DFQATT, CDR2 SNEGSKA (reference sequence). This CDR3 is built from 13 residues. The DNA for the CDR3 is TGCAGTGGCCGGGAAGGGAGCACCGGGGAGCTGTTTTTT. It codes for CSGREGSTGELFF.

The chain joins TRBV5-1 to TRBJ2-3, with D hard to call. The CDR3 contains 15 residues. Trimming removed 0 bases from V and 2 bases from J, with 10 bases in between. Germline CDR1 reads SGHRS; CDR2 reads YFSETQ. The CDR3 DNA reads as TGCGCCAGCAGCTTGGCTATATTGGACACAGATACGCAGTATTTT. This codes for CASSLAILDTDTQYF. The whole variable domain, filled in from reference TRBV5-1 and TRBJ2-3, reads KAGVTQTPRYLIKTRGQQVTLSCSPISGHRSVSWYQQTPGQGLQFLFEYFSETQRNKGNFPGRFSGRQFSNSRSEMNVSTLELGDSALYLCASSLAILDTDTQYFGPGTRLTVL.

The rearrangement joins TRBV5-1 to TRBJ1-5; D is perhaps TRBD1 (5 bases). CDR1 is SGHRS and CDR2 is YFSETQ in the germline V gene. V lost 2 bases to trimming and J lost 4 bases, with 10 bases between them. The CDR3 length is 14 residues. The DNA for the CDR3 is TGCGCCAGCAGCTTCGAAGGGGATAATCAGCCCCAGCATTTT. Translation gives CASSFEGDNQPQHF.

The chain carries TRBV3-1 and TRBJ2-5; 7 bases fit TRBD2. Germline lookup yields CDR1 LGHDT and CDR2 YNNKEL (reference sequence). The CDR3 has 15 residues. Trimming took 3 bases from V and 1 from J; bases not matched to a gene: 5. Here the CDR3 reads CASSQDSSGQETQYF. CDR3 in DNA: TGTGCCAGCAGCCAGGATTCTAGCGGCCAAGAGACCCAGTACTTC.

This clonotype was observed a handful of times. The chain recombines TRBV20-1 with TRBJ1-5; no reliable D call. Germline V gives CDR1 DFQATT, CDR2 SNEGSKA (reference sequence). The CDR3 loop spans 13 amino acids. Trimming took 6 bases from V and 0 from J, leaving 9 bases between them. CDR3 in amino acids: CSAAENSNQPQHF. The DNA for the CDR3 is TGCAGTGCCGCCGAAAATAGCAATCAGCCCCAGCATTTT.

The sample holds a few counts of this clonotype. The chain couples TRBV10-2 to TRBJ2-2; D is undetermined. V was pared by 10 bases and J by 0 bases, with 3 bases between. The CDR3 extends over 11 amino acids. CDR1 and CDR2 (germline): WSHSY, SAAADI. The CDR3 nucleotides are TGCGCCACCTCGAACACCGGGGAGCTGTTTTTT. Translated, it gives CATSNTGELFF.

This clonotype showed up many times. The chain's CDR3 is CASSFAGPLYEQYF. The CDR3 DNA reads as TGTGCCAGCAGTTTTGCGGGACCGCTCTACGAGCAGTACTTC. The chain is built from TRBV12-3 or TRBV12-4 and TRBJ2-7; D perhaps matches TRBD2 (6 bases). CDR3 length: 14 residues. V was clipped by 3 bases and J by 3 bases, with 12 bases between them.

This chain joins TRBV25-1 and TRBJ2-2; D could derive from TRBD1 or TRBD2 (6 bases each). The CDR3 spans 15 residues. In germline, CDR1 is MGHDK, CDR2 SYGVNS. The V end was cut by 4 bases, the J end by 2 bases, with 11 bases between. The chain's CDR3 is CASSGGALNTGELFF. As DNA, the CDR3 is TGTGCCAGCAGTGGGGGGGCCTTAAACACCGGGGAGCTGTTTTTT.

This clonotype has a count of ten or more. V gene TRBV23-1 combines with J gene TRBJ1-2; 7 bases match TRBD1. TRBV23-1 is placed among ORFs of uncertain function. CDR3 length equals 12 residues. The trim removed 2 bases at V and 8 bases at J, leaving 2 bases unmatched. CDR3 DNA: TGCGCCAGCAGTCAAAGACAGGGAGGCTACACCTTC. Encoded protein: CASSQRQGGYTF.

This chain uses TRBV7-3 with TRBJ2-2; TRBD2 matches 10 bases. Germline V CDR1 and CDR2: SGHTA, FQGTGA. V trimming: 0 bases; J trimming: 6 bases; junction bases outside the gene matches: 4. The CDR3 contains 16 residues. This CDR3 is CASSLTPTSGPGELFF. For the CDR3, the DNA is TGTGCCAGCAGCTTAACGCCGACTAGCGGGCCCGGGGAGCTGTTTTTT.

The V call is TRBV2, the J call TRBJ2-6; 15 bases match TRBD2. With V trimmed by 6 bases and J by 4 bases, 7 bases remained unmatched. Germline V gene lookup returns CDR1 SNHLY and CDR2 FYNNEI. The CDR3 has 18 residues. CDR3 residues: CASSLQGLAGGGANVLTF. DNA for the CDR3: TGTGCCAGCAGCCTACAGGGACTAGCGGGGGGAGGGGCCAACGTCCTGACTTTC.

This clonotype was counted many times. This chain joins TRBV20-1 and TRBJ2-1; unclear D gene. Trimming took 4 bases from V and 10 from J, leaving 11 bases between them. This CDR3 contains 11 residues. Germline CDR1 DFQATT, CDR2 SNEGSKA (reference sequence). CDR3 loop: CSAKSGSEQFF. The CDR3 bases are TGCAGTGCTAAATCTGGAAGCGAGCAGTTCTTC.